This is a list of T cell receptor beta chains from one sample in a study of TIL therapy for anti-PD-1-resistant metastatic lung cancer. The table came from immunoSEQ multiplex PCR; TCRdb's copy has only in-frame clones and leaves some out. The table records several thousand clones, less than 85% of them present only once. The starting material was tumor tissue, obtained at baseline. These receptors originate from a person between 30 and 80 years old with non-small cell lung cancer. Each CDR3 is given with its conserved first and last residue. The order of the fields is V gene, clone size, D gene, CDR3 length, J gene, CDR3 protein, CDR3 DNA. D genes are given only for firm matches. Rows give clone size only sometimes, using once, few, many, or a class for an expanded clone.

V gene: TRBV5-4
clone size: NA
D gene: TRBD2
CDR3 length: 17
J gene: TRBJ2-5
CDR3 protein: CASSGLTSGRVRETQYF
CDR3 DNA: TGTGCCAGCAGCGGACTGACTAGCGGGAGGGTAAGGGAGACCCAGTACTTC

V gene: TRBV7-2
clone size: NA
D gene: NA
CDR3 length: 16
J gene: TRBJ2-1
CDR3 protein: CASSLGGASSYNEQFF
CDR3 DNA: TGTGCCAGCAGCCTGGGGGGTGCGAGTTCCTACAATGAGCAGTTCTTC

V gene: TRBV12-5
clone size: NA
D gene: NA
CDR3 length: 17
J gene: TRBJ2-6
CDR3 protein: CASGLVEGHSGANVLTF
CDR3 DNA: TGTGCTAGTGGTTTGGTAGAGGGCCATTCTGGGGCCAACGTCCTGACTTTC

V gene: TRBV28
clone size: once
D gene: TRBD2
CDR3 length: 16
J gene: TRBJ2-3
CDR3 protein: CASSFGTSGPRDTQYF
CDR3 DNA: TGTGCCAGCAGTTTCGGGACTAGCGGCCCCCGGGATACGCAGTATTTT

V gene: TRBV7-3
clone size: NA
D gene: TRBD1
CDR3 length: 13
J gene: TRBJ1-2
CDR3 protein: CASSGRTGYGYTF
CDR3 DNA: TGTGCCAGCAGCGGACGGACAGGGTATGGCTACACCTTC

V gene: TRBV4-2
clone size: NA
D gene: TRBD2
CDR3 length: 16
J gene: TRBJ2-1
CDR3 protein: CASSRSGGLTYNEQFF
CDR3 DNA: TGTGCCAGCAGCCGTAGCGGGGGCCTGACCTACAATGAGCAGTTCTTC

V gene: TRBV18
clone size: few
D gene: TRBD1
CDR3 length: 13
J gene: TRBJ2-7
CDR3 protein: CASSTATGLEQYF
CDR3 DNA: TGTGCCAGCTCCACCGCGACAGGGCTCGAGCAGTACTTC

V gene: TRBV6-5
clone size: NA
D gene: NA
CDR3 length: 15
J gene: TRBJ1-3
CDR3 protein: CASSQTDISGNTIYF
CDR3 DNA: TGTGCCAGCAGTCAAACGGACATCTCTGGAAACACCATATATTTT

V gene: TRBV12-5
clone size: NA
D gene: NA
CDR3 length: 15
J gene: TRBJ2-5
CDR3 protein: CASGQGLVGRETQYF
CDR3 DNA: TGTGCTAGTGGTCAGGGGTTGGTGGGAAGAGAGACCCAGTACTTC

V gene: TRBV6-6
clone size: NA
D gene: NA
CDR3 length: 13
J gene: TRBJ2-2
CDR3 protein: CASTYYITGELFF
CDR3 DNA: TGTGCCAGCACCTACTATATCACCGGGGAGCTGTTTTTT

V gene: TRBV6-1
clone size: NA
D gene: NA
CDR3 length: 14
J gene: TRBJ1-1
CDR3 protein: CASSVRLMNTEAFF
CDR3 DNA: TGTGCCAGCAGTGTTCGGCTAATGAACACTGAAGCTTTCTTT

V gene: TRBV4-1
clone size: NA
D gene: NA
CDR3 length: 17
J gene: TRBJ1-2
CDR3 protein: CASSQDQGVFVLMGYTF
CDR3 DNA: TGCGCCAGCAGCCAAGATCAAGGGGTATTCGTCCTTATGGGCTACACCTTC

V gene: TRBV7-9
clone size: NA
D gene: NA
CDR3 length: 14
J gene: TRBJ1-4
CDR3 protein: CASSPLAGREKLFF
CDR3 DNA: TGTGCCAGCAGCCCCCTCGCTGGACGCGAAAAACTGTTTTTT

V gene: TRBV6-1
clone size: NA
D gene: NA
CDR3 length: 14
J gene: TRBJ2-7
CDR3 protein: CASSEAGGFHEQYF
CDR3 DNA: TGTGCCAGCAGTGAAGCGGGGGGTTTCCACGAGCAGTACTTC

V gene: TRBV6-4
clone size: few
D gene: TRBD1
CDR3 length: 15
J gene: TRBJ2-2
CDR3 protein: CASSESGGNTGELFF
CDR3 DNA: TGTGCCAGCAGTGAGTCAGGGGGCAACACCGGGGAGCTGTTTTTT

V gene: TRBV19
clone size: few
D gene: NA
CDR3 length: 13
J gene: TRBJ2-7
CDR3 protein: CASSNSPVGEQYF
CDR3 DNA: TGTGCCAGTAGCAACAGCCCGGTGGGGGAGCAGTACTTC

V gene: TRBV15
clone size: NA
D gene: TRBD2
CDR3 length: 16
J gene: TRBJ2-3
CDR3 protein: CATSVPSGGHSDTQYF
CDR3 DNA: TGTGCCACCAGCGTTCCGAGCGGGGGCCATTCAGATACGCAGTATTTT

V gene: TRBV6-4
clone size: few
D gene: TRBD2
CDR3 length: 15
J gene: TRBJ2-3
CDR3 protein: CASSSLAGGTDTQYF
CDR3 DNA: TGTGCCAGCAGCTCACTAGCGGGGGGCACAGATACGCAGTATTTT

V gene: TRBV6-1
clone size: few
D gene: NA
CDR3 length: 13
J gene: TRBJ2-7
CDR3 protein: CASSEARQAMQYF
CDR3 DNA: TGTGCCAGCAGTGAAGCGCGTCAGGCGATGCAGTACTTC

V gene: TRBV6-6
clone size: NA
D gene: NA
CDR3 length: 14
J gene: TRBJ2-2
CDR3 protein: CASSDPPNTGELFF
CDR3 DNA: TGTGCCAGCAGTGACCCCCCGAACACCGGGGAGCTGTTTTTT

V gene: TRBV28
clone size: NA
D gene: NA
CDR3 length: 15
J gene: TRBJ1-1
CDR3 protein: CASSLFALTNTEAFF
CDR3 DNA: TGTGCCAGCAGTTTATTTGCGTTAACGAACACTGAAGCTTTCTTT

V gene: TRBV11-2
clone size: NA
D gene: NA
CDR3 length: 12
J gene: TRBJ2-2
CDR3 protein: CASSLVGQELFF
CDR3 DNA: TGTGCCAGCAGCTTAGTCGGGCAGGAGCTGTTTTTT

V gene: TRBV6-5
clone size: NA
D gene: NA
CDR3 length: 15
J gene: TRBJ1-6
CDR3 protein: CASTSGGGSNSPLHF
CDR3 DNA: TGTGCCAGCACCTCCGGGGGGGGGTCAAATTCACCCCTCCACTTT

V gene: TRBV2
clone size: few
D gene: TRBD2
CDR3 length: 14
J gene: TRBJ2-3
CDR3 protein: CATSGLTSTDTQYF
CDR3 DNA: TGTGCCACCTCGGGACTAACTAGCACAGATACGCAGTATTTT

V gene: TRBV4-2
clone size: NA
D gene: NA
CDR3 length: 17
J gene: TRBJ1-3
CDR3 protein: CASSHPRSGGPGNTIYF
CDR3 DNA: TGTGCCAGCAGCCACCCCCGGAGCGGGGGGCCTGGAAACACCATATATTTT

V gene: TRBV5-1
clone size: once
D gene: NA
CDR3 length: 14
J gene: TRBJ1-1
CDR3 protein: CASSLGGASTEAFF
CDR3 DNA: TGCGCCAGCAGCTTGGGTGGGGCTAGCACTGAAGCTTTCTTT

V gene: TRBV5-6
clone size: NA
D gene: TRBD1
CDR3 length: 14
J gene: TRBJ2-3
CDR3 protein: CASSQQGATDTQYF
CDR3 DNA: TGTGCCAGCAGCCAACAGGGGGCGACAGATACGCAGTATTTT

V gene: TRBV6-5
clone size: NA
D gene: TRBD1
CDR3 length: 15
J gene: TRBJ2-2
CDR3 protein: CASSSTGTGSGELFF
CDR3 DNA: TGTGCCAGCAGTTCGACTGGGACAGGGAGCGGGGAGCTGTTTTTT

V gene: TRBV4-3
clone size: NA
D gene: NA
CDR3 length: 15
J gene: TRBJ1-4
CDR3 protein: CASSQGLGIDKKLFF
CDR3 DNA: TGCGCCAGCAGCCAAGGGTTAGGGATTGACAAAAAACTGTTTTTT

V gene: TRBV7-7
clone size: NA
D gene: NA
CDR3 length: 14
J gene: TRBJ2-5
CDR3 protein: CASSEGTRQETQYF
CDR3 DNA: TGTGCCAGCAGCGAGGGGACTCGTCAAGAGACCCAGTACTTC

V gene: TRBV7-8
clone size: few
D gene: TRBD1
CDR3 length: 13
J gene: TRBJ1-5
CDR3 protein: CASRRDRGQPQHF
CDR3 DNA: TGTGCCAGCAGAAGGGACAGGGGACAGCCCCAGCATTTT

V gene: TRBV6-5
clone size: NA
D gene: NA
CDR3 length: 14
J gene: TRBJ2-2
CDR3 protein: CASRLVLNTGELFF
CDR3 DNA: TGTGCCAGCAGGCTGGTTCTCAACACCGGGGAGCTGTTTTTT

V gene: TRBV5-1
clone size: few
D gene: NA
CDR3 length: 18
J gene: TRBJ2-6
CDR3 protein: CASSLVAGASVGANVLTF
CDR3 DNA: TGCGCCAGCAGCTTGGTGGCGGGGGCGAGTGTTGGGGCCAACGTCCTGACTTTC

V gene: TRBV16
clone size: NA
D gene: NA
CDR3 length: 12
J gene: TRBJ2-1
CDR3 protein: CASSPGRAGRFF
CDR3 DNA: TGTGCCAGCAGCCCTGGAAGGGCAGGGCGGTTCTTC

V gene: TRBV6-6
clone size: NA
D gene: TRBD1
CDR3 length: 14
J gene: TRBJ1-5
CDR3 protein: CATGTGNSNQPQHF
CDR3 DNA: TGTGCCACCGGGACAGGGAATAGCAATCAGCCCCAGCATTTT

V gene: TRBV5-6
clone size: NA
D gene: NA
CDR3 length: 13
J gene: TRBJ2-3
CDR3 protein: CASSLLGTDTQYF
CDR3 DNA: TGTGCCAGCAGCTTGCTCGGGACAGATACGCAGTATTTT

V gene: TRBV9
clone size: NA
D gene: TRBD1
CDR3 length: 16
J gene: TRBJ1-2
CDR3 protein: CASSARDRGANYGYTF
CDR3 DNA: TGTGCCAGCAGCGCCCGAGACAGGGGGGCAAACTATGGCTACACCTTC

V gene: TRBV7-9
clone size: NA
D gene: TRBD1
CDR3 length: 15
J gene: TRBJ2-7
CDR3 protein: CASSLEGQGTYEQYF
CDR3 DNA: TGTGCCAGCAGCTTAGAGGGACAGGGAACGTACGAGCAGTACTTC

V gene: TRBV21-1
clone size: NA
D gene: NA
CDR3 length: 15
J gene: TRBJ1-1
CDR3 protein: CASSKQLIRDREAFF
CDR3 DNA: TGTGCCAGCAGCAAACAACTGATCCGGGACAGAGAAGCTTTCTTT

V gene: TRBV6-1
clone size: NA
D gene: TRBD1
CDR3 length: 15
J gene: TRBJ1-4
CDR3 protein: CASSKGGGQQEKLFF
CDR3 DNA: TGTGCCAGCAGTAAAGGGGGCGGACAGCAGGAAAAACTGTTTTTT

V gene: TRBV9
clone size: NA
D gene: TRBD1
CDR3 length: 17
J gene: TRBJ2-2
CDR3 protein: CASSATSEGAATGELFF
CDR3 DNA: TGTGCCAGCAGCGCAACCTCCGAGGGGGCCGCTACCGGGGAGCTGTTTTTT

V gene: TRBV7-8
clone size: NA
D gene: TRBD1
CDR3 length: 15
J gene: TRBJ2-4
CDR3 protein: CASSPRTGESNIQYF
CDR3 DNA: TGTGCCAGCAGCCCGAGGACAGGGGAATCTAACATTCAGTACTTC

V gene: TRBV4-3
clone size: NA
D gene: NA
CDR3 length: 16
J gene: TRBJ1-2
CDR3 protein: CASSQDRGRGFYGYTF
CDR3 DNA: TGCGCCAGCAGCCAAGATCGCGGAAGGGGGTTCTATGGCTACACCTTC

V gene: TRBV10-3
clone size: NA
D gene: NA
CDR3 length: 12
J gene: TRBJ1-1
CDR3 protein: CAISETDGEAFF
CDR3 DNA: TGTGCCATCAGTGAGACCGACGGTGAAGCTTTCTTT

V gene: TRBV9
clone size: NA
D gene: TRBD2
CDR3 length: 17
J gene: TRBJ2-1
CDR3 protein: CASSALGPSGIMDEQFF
CDR3 DNA: TGTGCCAGCAGCGCTCTCGGGCCTAGCGGGATCATGGATGAGCAGTTCTTC

V gene: TRBV27
clone size: NA
D gene: NA
CDR3 length: 11
J gene: TRBJ1-2
CDR3 protein: CATWGFAGYTF
CDR3 DNA: TGTGCCACCTGGGGATTTGCTGGCTACACCTTC

V gene: TRBV14
clone size: NA
D gene: NA
CDR3 length: 11
J gene: TRBJ2-5
CDR3 protein: CASSQGVGQYF
CDR3 DNA: TGTGCCAGCAGCCAAGGGGTCGGGCAGTACTTC

V gene: TRBV6-5
clone size: NA
D gene: NA
CDR3 length: 13
J gene: TRBJ1-2
CDR3 protein: CASTALPEHGYTF
CDR3 DNA: TGTGCCAGCACCGCCTTACCGGAACATGGCTACACCTTC

V gene: TRBV28
clone size: NA
D gene: NA
CDR3 length: 19
J gene: TRBJ1-5
CDR3 protein: CASSLLQATLTYSNQPQHF
CDR3 DNA: TGTGCCAGCAGTTTATTGCAGGCGACACTAACTTATAGCAATCAGCCCCAGCATTTT

V gene: TRBV27
clone size: NA
D gene: TRBD1
CDR3 length: 14
J gene: TRBJ2-1
CDR3 protein: CASSATQGAGEQFF
CDR3 DNA: TGTGCCAGCAGTGCGACGCAGGGGGCAGGTGAGCAGTTCTTC

V gene: TRBV21-1
clone size: NA
D gene: NA
CDR3 length: 15
J gene: TRBJ2-7
CDR3 protein: CASLRGGRGLYEQYF
CDR3 DNA: TGTGCCAGCTTACGCGGGGGCAGGGGGCTCTACGAGCAGTACTTC

V gene: TRBV28
clone size: NA
D gene: TRBD1
CDR3 length: 13
J gene: TRBJ1-2
CDR3 protein: CASSQGQDYGYTF
CDR3 DNA: TGTGCCAGCAGTCAAGGACAGGACTATGGCTACACCTTC

V gene: TRBV7-9
clone size: NA
D gene: NA
CDR3 length: 13
J gene: TRBJ1-5
CDR3 protein: CASSLEAFQPQHF
CDR3 DNA: TGTGCCAGCAGCTTAGAGGCGTTCCAGCCCCAGCATTTT

V gene: TRBV5-1
clone size: NA
D gene: TRBD1
CDR3 length: 15
J gene: TRBJ1-1
CDR3 protein: CASSGTGVAYTEAFF
CDR3 DNA: TGCGCCAGCAGCGGGACAGGGGTGGCGTACACTGAAGCTTTCTTT